This TCR beta chain was identified in a study of neurological immune-mediated disorders (dated by TCRdb to the late 2010s). Regarding the study in general: Peripheral blood TCR-beta repertoires from HTLV-I-associated myelopathy (HAM/TSP) patients, multiple sclerosis patients and healthy controls were compared by UMI-based sequencing. Alongside PBMC samples, the set of some 98 TCR-beta libraries contained longitudinal samples, technical triplicates, and paired CD4+ and CD8+ T-cell subsets that had been sorted. The cohort comprised about 71 subjects: 14 HAM/TSP patients, approximately 34 multiple sclerosis patients and 20 or so healthy controls. Study-wide findings and limitations: No identical CDR3 amino acid sequences were shared among expanded clones across subjects, suggesting private TCR-beta repertoires in all groups. TCR clonal expansion was highest in HAM/TSP patients and lowest in MS patients, with MS patients falling below even healthy controls.

This clonotype was detected many times. Its antigen remains undetermined. Base qualities are not at hand, and no much larger clone is one base apart. cDNA was synthesized by template-switch 5'RACE using a primer with a 10-nucleotide random unique molecular identifier that tagged each TCR transcript. Every sequencing run yielded over 200 million TCR-beta sequences covering 15-18 subjects. The RNeasy kit was used to extract total RNA. Using the KAPA Real-time Library Amplification kit, TCR-beta VDJ regions were amplified with primers for the TCR constant region and the 5'RACE anchor. A first PCR added sample indexes and Illumina adaptors, and a second PCR then raised library yield. After Ampure bead purification, the roughly 650 bp TCR product was size-selected on a 2% E-gel SizeSelection system. Before pooling, library quality was checked on a Bioanalyzer, concentration was measured with Qubit, and libraries were quantified with the Kapa Library Quantification kit. An Illumina HiSeq 2500 was used to sequence the libraries paired-end at 2 x 150 bp. To increase sequence diversity, roughly 23-30% phiX was spiked into each library pool. The study's own analysis went as follows. Quality-filtered reads were processed with the UMI-based MiGEC pipeline, and over 85% of raw TCR sequences were removed by the MiGEC pipeline during error correction. VDJ genes were aligned to IMGT germline references, and each clonotype was defined by a unique CDR3 amino acid sequence together with V-J genes. VDJtools evaluated clonal expansion, Shannon diversity and CDR3 relatedness (CalcPairwiseDistances, ClusterSamples); CLCbio workbench built phylogenetic trees. A clone was classed as expanded if it had 8 or more unique UMIs, a cutoff based on coefficient-of-variation modelling across technical triplicates. TCRdb reprocessing: public reads trimmed at Q25 with fastp, clones called with MiXCR, in-frame beta chains kept. Rows with one shared CDR3 protein collapse into an entry with the most common genes and DNA. TCRdb's processing, not the authors' own work, is the source of the V and J calls. The sample table shows approximately 87,000 distinct CDR3 sequences, and roughly 13% are seen once. Approximately 6.8% of the sample goes to the ten largest clones.

The healthy controls were volunteers from a blood bank in Maryland, USA. For unsorted PBMC libraries, 2 million PBMCs were used after storage in RNAlater at -80 degrees C until RNA extraction. Peripheral blood was subjected to Ficoll-Hypaque density gradient centrifugation to isolate PBMCs, which were then cryopreserved in liquid nitrogen. The CDR3 numbers 14 residues from cysteine through phenylalanine. Kept here is only the CDR3 DNA, which spans 42 bases and is read in frame from base 1. The germline V gene encodes CDR1 MNHEY and CDR2 SMNVEV (reference sequence). The V and J ends are trimmed by 2 bases and 7 bases, leaving 14 bases between them.

Sequenced: PBMCs. The source is a woman between 45 and 60 years old in good health. The chain uses TRBV27 and TRBJ1-1; possibly the D gene is TRBD1, per 5 matching bases. The bases read TGTGCCAGCAGTTTAAGAGGGGCCAGTGGTGAAGCTTTCTTT. Its product reads: CASSLRGASGEAFF.